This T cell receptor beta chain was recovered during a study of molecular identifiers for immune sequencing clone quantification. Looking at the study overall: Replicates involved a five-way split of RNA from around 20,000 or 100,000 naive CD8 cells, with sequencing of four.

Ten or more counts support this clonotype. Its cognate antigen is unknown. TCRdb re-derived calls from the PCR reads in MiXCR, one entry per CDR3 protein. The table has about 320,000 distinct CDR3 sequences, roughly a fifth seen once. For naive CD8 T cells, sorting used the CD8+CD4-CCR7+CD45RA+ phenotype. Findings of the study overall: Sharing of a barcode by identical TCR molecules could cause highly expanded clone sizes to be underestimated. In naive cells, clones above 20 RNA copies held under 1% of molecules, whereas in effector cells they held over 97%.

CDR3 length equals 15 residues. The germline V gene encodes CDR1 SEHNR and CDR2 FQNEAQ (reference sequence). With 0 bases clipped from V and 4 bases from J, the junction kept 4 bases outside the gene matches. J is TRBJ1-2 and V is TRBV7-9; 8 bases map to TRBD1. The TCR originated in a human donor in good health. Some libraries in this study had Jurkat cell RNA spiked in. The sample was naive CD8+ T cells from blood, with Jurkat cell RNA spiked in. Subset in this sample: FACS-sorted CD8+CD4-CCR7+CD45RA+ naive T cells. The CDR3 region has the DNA TGTGCCAGCAGCTTAGCGGGACAGGAGATCTATGGCTACACCTTC. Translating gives CASSLAGQEIYGYTF. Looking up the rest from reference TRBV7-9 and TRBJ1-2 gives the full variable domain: DTGVSQNPRHKITKRGQNVTFRCDPISEHNRLYWYRQTLGQGPEFLTYFQNEAQLEKSRLLSDRFSAERPKGSFSTLEIQRTEQGDSAMYLCASSLAGQEIYGYTFGSGTRLTVV.